Following are 17 T cell receptor beta chains from one sample sequenced in a study of blood T cell repertoires in COVID-19 (dated by TCRdb to 2018 to 2020). Library preparation employed the immunoSEQ multiplex PCR assay. The table was pulled from immuneACCESS by TCRdb, which kept in-frame rearrangements only. Such tables lose some clones; where checked, under half of the loss comes from unresolved V genes, and the rest has no known cause. The sample table holds tens of thousands of clones, of which over 75% were seen once. About 13% of the sample lies in the top ten. The source material was peripheral blood. The receptors here all came from a human donor with active COVID-19. The donor label of this sample is uncertain.

V gene TRBV11-2 combines with J gene TRBJ2-1; D might be TRBD2 (5 bases). Trimming pared 0 bases from V and 0 bases from J, leaving 9 bases between. The CDR3 sequence is 16 residues long. Germline V lookup: CDR1 SGHAT, CDR2 FQNNGV. The CDR3 loop reads CASSLEGLVSYNEQFF. The DNA of the CDR3 is TGTGCCAGCAGCTTAGAAGGACTGGTCTCCTACAATGAGCAGTTCTTC.

This chain links TRBV5-1 with TRBJ1-2; D uncertain. Trimming shortened V by 0 bases and J by 6 bases, and 12 bases separated the two germline ends. This CDR3 is 14 amino acids long. Germline values: CDR1 SGHRS, CDR2 YFSETQ. The CDR3 protein is CASSLDGPLNGYTF. The CDR3 bases are TGCGCCAGCAGCTTGGATGGTCCCCTAAATGGCTACACCTTC.

The rearrangement joins TRBV7-2 to TRBJ2-1; possibly TRBD2 for D (7 bases). V was cut by 1 base and J by 9 bases, with 22 bases left in between. This CDR3 region has 17 residues. The germline CDR1 and CDR2 sequences are SGHTA and FQGNSA. The DNA of the CDR3 is TGTGCCAGCAGCTTAGGAGGGGGGGGCGGGAAGTCCGGTGAGCAGTTCTTC. Its translation is CASSLGGGGGKSGEQFF.

This rearrangement joins TRBV7-3 to TRBJ2-1; TRBD2 matches at 8 bases. CDR3 length: 15 amino acids. Germline CDR1 reads SGHTA; CDR2 reads FQGTGA. With V trimmed by 1 base and J by 4 bases, 3 bases remained unmatched. The CDR3 sequence: CASSLRLAGYNEQFF. In nucleotides, the CDR3 is TGTGCCAGCAGCTTAAGGTTAGCGGGATACAATGAGCAGTTCTTC.

The chain employs TRBV5-1 and TRBJ2-6, with D possibly being TRBD2 (5 bases). Per the germline V gene, CDR1 is SGHRS and CDR2 is YFSETQ. CDR3 length: 15 residues. The V end lost 0 bases, the J end lost 2 bases, and 6 bases lay between the germline ends. The CDR3 sequence is CASSLAGTGANVLTF. As DNA, the CDR3 is TGCGCCAGCAGCTTGGCGGGAACTGGGGCCAACGTCCTGACTTTC. The variable domain in full, with the rest retrieved from reference TRBV5-1 and TRBJ2-6, is KAGVTQTPRYLIKTRGQQVTLSCSPISGHRSVSWYQQTPGQGLQFLFEYFSETQRNKGNFPGRFSGRQFSNSRSEMNVSTLELGDSALYLCASSLAGTGANVLTFGAGSRLTVL.

The chain is built from TRBV4-2 and TRBJ1-3; tentative D call: TRBD1 (6 bases). The CDR3 extends over 15 amino acids. Trimming cost V 8 bases and J 0 bases, with 14 bases left between them. From germline, CDR1 is LGHNA and CDR2 YNFKEQ. CDR3 amino acids: CASRGQTNSGNTIYF. The DNA of the CDR3 is TGTGCCAGCCGAGGACAGACCAACTCTGGAAACACCATATATTTT.

V and J are TRBV7-9 and TRBJ2-7, with TRBD1 matching 8 bases. The germline V gene encodes CDR1 SEHNR and CDR2 FQNEAQ (reference sequence). Losses at the gene ends were 5 bases for V and 8 bases for J; bases not matched to a gene: 11. The CDR3 covers 14 residues. This chain's CDR3 is CASSLDRAALKQYF. The CDR3 DNA reads TGTGCCAGCAGCCTGGACAGGGCCGCCTTAAAGCAGTACTTC.

The chain has TRBV10-3 and TRBJ1-3; a weak D match, TRBD1 (6 bases). Germline V gene sequence: CDR1 ENHRY, CDR2 SYGVKD. V lost 6 bases to trimming and J lost 3 bases, with 12 bases between them. The length of the CDR3 is 14 residues. CDR3 nucleotide sequence: TGTGCCATCAGCCAACAGGGATTTGGAAACACCATATATTTT. Amino acids: CAISQQGFGNTIYF.

The chain has TRBV7-3 and TRBJ2-2, with a weak D call TRBD1 (6 bases). The V end was cut by 4 bases, the J end by 0 bases, with 9 bases between. The CDR3 is 15 residues long. Germline V lookup: CDR1 SGHTA, CDR2 FQGTGA. The CDR3: CASSSGAANTGELFF. CDR3 DNA sequence: TGTGCCAGCAGCTCAGGGGCTGCGAACACCGGGGAGCTGTTTTTT.

This clone showed up just once. The rearrangement joins TRBV5-6 to TRBJ1-1, with 8 bases aligning to TRBD1. Germline loops: CDR1 SGHDT, CDR2 YYEEEE. Germline trimming cut 7 bases from V and 4 bases from J; bases unmatched to any gene: 6. The CDR3 has 13 residues. CDR3 protein: CASLDRVGTEAFF. In DNA, the CDR3 is TGTGCCAGCTTGGACAGGGTCGGCACTGAAGCTTTCTTT.

The rearrangement links TRBV3-1 (or the pseudogene TRBV3-2) to TRBJ2-5, with TRBD1 matching over 7 bases. There are 14 residues in the CDR3. Germline loops: CDR1 LGHDT, CDR2 YNNKEL (reference sequence). J was trimmed by 3 bases and V by 2 bases; bases with no gene match: 3. In DNA, the CDR3 is TGTGCCAGCAGCCAACGGGACAGAAAAGAGACCCAGTACTTC. Protein: CASSQRDRKETQYF.

V usage is TRBV20-1 and J usage is TRBJ1-5; no clear D. Trimming stripped 3 bases from V and 1 base from J, with 7 bases between. Per germline, CDR1 DFQATT and CDR2 SNEGSKA (reference sequence). The CDR3 is 13 amino acids. The chain's CDR3 is CSASTVSNQPQHF. The CDR3 DNA reads TGCAGTGCTAGTACGGTGAGCAATCAGCCCCAGCATTTT.

The chain has TRBV11-2 and TRBJ2-3; the D gene is possibly TRBD1 (6 bases). CDR3 length: 15 amino acids. Germline V gives CDR1 SGHAT, CDR2 FQNNGV. Trimming removed 2 bases from V and 5 bases from J, with 14 bases in between. This CDR3 is CASSLWAGERDTQYF. The CDR3 DNA sequence: TGTGCCAGCAGCTTATGGGCAGGGGAGCGAGATACGCAGTATTTT.

CDR3 in DNA: TGTGCCAGCAGTGAAGCTTGGACAGGGAGATCGGGTGGCTACACCTTC. Protein: CASSEAWTGRSGGYTF. This chain uses TRBV6-1 with TRBJ1-2, with 8 positions matching TRBD1. Germline V gene lookup returns CDR1 MNHNS and CDR2 SASEGT. The CDR3 contains 16 residues. J gave up 7 bases and V 0 bases, and 10 bases lay outside the gene matches.

The J gene is TRBJ2-1, the V gene TRBV5-4, with 12 bases aligning to TRBD2. The V segment lost 0 bases and the J segment 12 bases; nucleotides outside the gene matches: 7. The V gene's germline CDR1 is SGHNT and CDR2 YYREEE (reference sequence). CDR3 length: 15 residues. The CDR3 sequence is CASSLETSGRSPQFF. CDR3 DNA: TGTGCCAGCAGCTTGGAAACTAGCGGGAGGTCCCCGCAGTTCTTC.

The chain couples TRBV7-2 to TRBJ1-4; 9 positions match TRBD1. CDR3 length: 17 amino acids. In germline, CDR1 is SGHTA, CDR2 FQGNSA. The ends lost 5 bases at V and 3 bases at J; junction bases unmatched: 10. The CDR3 is CASSLRQGVSSNEKLFF. The CDR3 DNA sequence: TGTGCCAGCAGCCTACGACAGGGGGTATCATCTAATGAAAAACTGTTTTTT. The full variable domain, its missing parts supplied by reference TRBV7-2 and TRBJ1-4, is GAGVSQSPSNKVTEKGKDVELRCDPISGHTALYWYRQSLGQGLEFLIYFQGNSAPDKSGLPSDRFSAERTGGSVSTLTIQRTQQEDSAVYLCASSLRQGVSSNEKLFFGSGTQLSVL.

The chain recombines TRBV18 with TRBJ1-5; TRBD1 aligns across 9 bases. The V gene end was trimmed by 4 bases and the J gene end by 8 bases; junction bases not matched to a gene: 6. Germline V gene lookup returns CDR1 KGHSH and CDR2 LQKENI. The CDR3 length is 14 residues. The CDR3 is CASSRDRELEPQHF. DNA of the CDR3: TGTGCCAGCTCACGGGACAGGGAGTTGGAGCCCCAGCATTTT.